This TCR beta chain was identified in a study of human T cells and chemical hapten exposure. The overall study: Sensitization involved placing 2% DPC onto an approximately 2 cm by approximately 2 cm region of upper inner arm skin. Patients' scalps got diphenylcyclopropenone weekly throughout the approximately 24-week study.

MiXCR was run by TCRdb on the RACE reads, yielding one entry per CDR3 protein. The sample lists approximately 80,000 distinct CDR3 sequences; more than 8.5% were seen once. This clonotype was detected a few times. No antigen is known for it. Time point reported: patch test 2, 6 weeks after DPC sensitization. Treatment indicated: therapeutic diphenylcyclopropenone sensitization with weekly scalp DPC. The total RNA was obtained from whole blood that was not fractionated. Findings and caveats of the study: Expanded TCRs created a significantly greater count of big CDR3 similarity clusters than controls did.

J gave up 0 bases and V 5 bases, and 7 bases lay outside the gene matches. CDR1 and CDR2 (germline): SGHRS, YFSETQ. CDR3 size: 15 residues. The sequencing here drew on whole blood, taken in connection with sensitization to the hapten diphenylcyclopropenone (DPC). The V call is TRBV5-1, the J call TRBJ2-5; 7 bases are a match to TRBD2. This clonotype was obtained from a woman between 25 and 40 years old with alopecia areata. Some clones in this sample may be carry-over from other donors' samples. CDR3 loop: CASSGGGSHQETQYF. CDR3 bases: TGCGCCAGCAGTGGGGGAGGGAGCCACCAAGAGACCCAGTACTTC.